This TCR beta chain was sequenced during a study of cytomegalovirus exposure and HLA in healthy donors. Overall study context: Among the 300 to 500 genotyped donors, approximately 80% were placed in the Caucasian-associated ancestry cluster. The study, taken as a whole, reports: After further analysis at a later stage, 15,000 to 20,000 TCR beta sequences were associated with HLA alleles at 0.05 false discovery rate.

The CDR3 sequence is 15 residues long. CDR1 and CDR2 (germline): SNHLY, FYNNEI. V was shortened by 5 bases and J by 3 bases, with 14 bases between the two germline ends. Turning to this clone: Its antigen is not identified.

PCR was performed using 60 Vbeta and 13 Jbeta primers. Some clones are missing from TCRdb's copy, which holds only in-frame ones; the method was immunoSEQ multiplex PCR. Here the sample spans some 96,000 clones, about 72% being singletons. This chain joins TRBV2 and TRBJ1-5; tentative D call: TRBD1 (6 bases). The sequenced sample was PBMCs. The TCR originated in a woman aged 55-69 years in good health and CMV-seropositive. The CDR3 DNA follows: TGTGCCAGCAGTAGGGACACCCTTAACAATCAGCCCCAGCATTTT. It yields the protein CASSRDTLNNQPQHF.